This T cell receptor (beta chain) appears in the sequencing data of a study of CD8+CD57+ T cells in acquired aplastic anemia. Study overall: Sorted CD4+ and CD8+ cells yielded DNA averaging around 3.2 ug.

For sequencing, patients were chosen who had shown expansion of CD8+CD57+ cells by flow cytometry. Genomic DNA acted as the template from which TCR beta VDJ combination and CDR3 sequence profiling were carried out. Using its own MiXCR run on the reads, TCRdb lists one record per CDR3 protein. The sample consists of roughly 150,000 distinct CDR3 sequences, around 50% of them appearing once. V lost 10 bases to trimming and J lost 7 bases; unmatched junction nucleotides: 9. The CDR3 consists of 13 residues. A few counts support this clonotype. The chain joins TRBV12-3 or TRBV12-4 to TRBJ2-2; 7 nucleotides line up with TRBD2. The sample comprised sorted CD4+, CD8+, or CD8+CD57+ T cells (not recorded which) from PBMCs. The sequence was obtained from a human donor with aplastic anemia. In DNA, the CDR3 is TGTGCCACCCCTGGGGGGGACGGCGGGGAGCTGTTTTTT. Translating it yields CATPGGDGGELFF.